A single sample gave rise to the 29 T cell receptor beta chains below, sequenced in a study of cytomegalovirus exposure and HLA in healthy donors. PCR was performed using 60 Vbeta and 13 Jbeta primers. Libraries were prepared by immunoSEQ multiplex PCR; TCRdb keeps only in-frame clonotypes and omits some of them. The table lists under 200,000 clones. The sequenced material came from PBMCs. These receptors originate from a woman aged 18-35 years in good health and CMV-seropositive.

The rearrangement joins TRBV5-1 to TRBJ2-7, with D possibly matching TRBD1 (5 bases). This CDR3 comprises 12 residues. The germline V gene encodes CDR1 SGHRS and CDR2 YFSETQ. Trimming shortened V by 3 bases and J by 7 bases, and 11 bases separated the two germline ends. CDR3: CASSSGKGEQYF. The CDR3 coding sequence is TGCGCCAGCAGCTCAGGGAAGGGTGAGCAGTACTTC.

The V and J genes are TRBV5-5 and TRBJ1-4; D perhaps matches TRBD1 (6 bases). Trimming pared 4 bases from V and 8 bases from J, leaving 12 bases between. The CDR3 sequence is 13 residues long. In germline, CDR1 is SGHKS, CDR2 YYEKEE (reference sequence). This chain's CDR3 is CASSRGGGEKLFF. The CDR3 DNA sequence: TGTGCCAGCAGCCGGGGGGGCGGCGAAAAACTGTTTTTT.

V usage is TRBV4-1 and J usage is TRBJ2-5, with D tentatively TRBD1 (6 bases). The V end lost 3 bases, the J end lost 3 bases, and 14 bases lay between the germline ends. CDR3 length: 15 amino acids. CDR1 is MGHRA and CDR2 is YSYEKL in the germline V gene. The CDR3 region is CASSQAPHREETQYF. The CDR3 region has the DNA TGCGCCAGCAGCCAGGCCCCGCACAGGGAAGAGACCCAGTACTTC.

The chain links TRBV7-9 to TRBJ1-5, with a possible D match to TRBD1 (5 bases). CDR1 and CDR2 (germline): SEHNR, FQNEAQ (reference sequence). V was cut by 5 bases and J by 2 bases, with 10 bases left in between. This CDR3 has 14 amino acids. DNA of the CDR3: TGTGCCAGCAGCAGAGAAGGGGGCAATCAGCCCCAGCATTTT. Protein product: CASSREGGNQPQHF. Full variable domain (outside the CDR3, taken from reference TRBV7-9 and TRBJ1-5): DTGVSQNPRHKITKRGQNVTFRCDPISEHNRLYWYRQTLGQGPEFLTYFQNEAQLEKSRLLSDRFSAERPKGSFSTLEIQRTEQGDSAMYLCASSREGGNQPQHFGDGTRLSIL.

J is TRBJ1-1 and V is TRBV5-1; D might be TRBD1 (5 bases). V was trimmed by 5 bases and J by 1 base, leaving 15 bases between them. The length of the CDR3 is 15 residues. Germline V lookup: CDR1 SGHRS, CDR2 YFSETQ. The CDR3 DNA reads TGCGCCAGCAGGGTTTACGGGGGGAGGAACACTGAAGCTTTCTTT. This gives the protein CASRVYGGRNTEAFF.

The chain links TRBV6-6 to TRBJ1-1, with 7 bases identical to TRBD1. Germline V gives CDR1 MNHNY, CDR2 SVGAGI (reference sequence). V trimming: 7 bases; J trimming: 0 bases; junction bases outside the gene matches: 11. The CDR3 sequence is 16 residues long. The CDR3 protein is CASKYGGGAMNTEAFF. As DNA, the CDR3 is TGTGCCAGCAAATACGGAGGGGGCGCAATGAACACTGAAGCTTTCTTT.

This rearrangement joins TRBV18 to TRBJ1-2; TRBD1 agrees at 12 bases. Germline-derived CDR1 and CDR2 are KGHSH and LQKENI. CDR3 length: 17 amino acids. V shed 1 base, J shed 8 bases, and the junction held 11 bases outside the gene matches. The DNA for the CDR3 is TGTGCCAGCTCACCACTTTCTTCGGGACAGGGGGCGCGAGGCTACACCTTC. It encodes CASSPLSSGQGARGYTF.

The V and J genes are TRBV7-9 and TRBJ1-3, with D perhaps TRBD1 (5 bases). Germline V CDR1 and CDR2: SEHNR, FQNEAQ (reference sequence). This CDR3 region has 17 residues. Trimming removed 6 bases at V and 0 bases at J, with 18 bases between. CDR3 nucleotides: TGTGCCAGCAGGGCCGGGGGTACAGACAGCTCTGGAAACACCATATATTTT. It translates to CASRAGGTDSSGNTIYF.

This chain uses TRBV6-6 with TRBJ2-7; 10 bases map to TRBD1. Germline V gives CDR1 MNHNY, CDR2 SVGAGI (reference sequence). Germline trimming cut 4 bases from V and 4 bases from J; bases unmatched to any gene: 4. The CDR3 has 14 amino acids. The CDR3 DNA is TGTGCCAGCAGTTTCCCGGGACAGGGGTACGAGCAGTACTTC. This gives the protein CASSFPGQGYEQYF.

The chain joins TRBV9 to TRBJ2-3; 11 bases agree with TRBD2. Germline CDR1 and CDR2: SGDLS and YYNGEE. The CDR3 extends over 16 amino acids. V shed 4 bases and J 4 bases; nucleotides not matched to a gene: 8. Here the CDR3 reads CASSKELAGGSDTQYF. Written as DNA, the CDR3 is TGTGCCAGCAGCAAGGAATTAGCGGGGGGGTCAGATACGCAGTATTTT.

The CDR3 DNA sequence: TGCGCCAGCAGCGTACTCGGACAGGGGAGTATGAACACTGAAGCTTTCTTT. Translated, it gives CASSVLGQGSMNTEAFF. The rearrangement joins TRBV5-1 to TRBJ1-1; 9 nucleotides agree with TRBD1. With 4 bases clipped from V and 0 bases from J, the junction kept 10 bases outside the gene matches. Germline assignment: CDR1 SGHRS and CDR2 YFSETQ. The length of the CDR3 is 17 residues. Drawing the rest from reference TRBV5-1 and TRBJ1-1, the complete variable domain is KAGVTQTPRYLIKTRGQQVTLSCSPISGHRSVSWYQQTPGQGLQFLFEYFSETQRNKGNFPGRFSGRQFSNSRSEMNVSTLELGDSALYLCASSVLGQGSMNTEAFFGQGTRLTVV.

The chain combines TRBV9 with TRBJ2-1; 10 bases match TRBD1. Germline V gives CDR1 SGDLS, CDR2 YYNGEE. J gave up 7 bases and V 1 base, and 5 bases lay outside the gene matches. The CDR3 has 15 residues. The CDR3 loop reads CASSVHPGQGNEQFF. In nucleotides, the CDR3 is TGTGCCAGCAGCGTACATCCGGGACAGGGGAATGAGCAGTTCTTC.

The V call is TRBV19, the J call TRBJ1-1; unclear D gene. The length of the CDR3 is 13 residues. Germline V gene data show CDR1 as LNHDA and CDR2 as SQIVND (reference sequence). V lost 6 bases, J lost 6 bases, and 14 bases lay in between. The CDR3 DNA reads as TGTGCCAGTAGCACGACTAGGTTGGCTGAAGCTTTCTTT. Protein sequence: CASSTTRLAEAFF.

This rearrangement joins TRBV4-2 to TRBJ2-2, with TRBD1 identical over 10 bases. The V segment lost 4 bases and the J segment 3 bases; nucleotides outside the gene matches: 5. CDR3 length: 16 amino acids. Looked up from germline, CDR1 is LGHNA and CDR2 is YNFKEQ. CDR3: CASSPRQGADTGELFF. The CDR3 DNA sequence: TGTGCCAGCAGCCCCCGACAGGGGGCCGACACCGGGGAGCTGTTTTTT.

This chain connects TRBV2 to TRBJ2-3; 11 bases line up with TRBD2. The CDR3 sequence is 16 residues long. Trimming took 3 bases from V and 1 from J; bases not matched to a gene: 3. Germline V gene data show CDR1 as SNHLY and CDR2 as FYNNEI. This chain's CDR3 is CASSELTSGGTDTQYF. CDR3 nucleotides: TGTGCCAGCAGTGAGTTGACTAGCGGGGGCACAGATACGCAGTATTTT.

This chain joins TRBV7-6 and TRBJ1-4, with D possibly being TRBD1 (5 bases). The length of the CDR3 is 13 residues. The V end was cut by 4 bases, the J end by 8 bases, with 11 bases between. Germline lookup yields CDR1 SGHVS and CDR2 FNYEAQ. In DNA, the CDR3 is TGTGCCAGCAGCTCCGCAGGGAAAGAAAAACTGTTTTTT. Translation: CASSSAGKEKLFF. Full variable domain (outside the CDR3, taken from reference TRBV7-6 and TRBJ1-4): GAGVSQSPRYKVTKRGQDVALRCDPISGHVSLYWYRQALGQGPEFLTYFNYEAQQDKSGLPNDRFSAERPEGSISTLTIQRTEQRDSAMYRCASSSAGKEKLFFGSGTQLSVL.

The J gene is TRBJ1-3, the V gene TRBV19; TRBD1 might be the D (5 bases). Germline assignment: CDR1 LNHDA and CDR2 SQIVND (reference sequence). The ends were cut back, 10 bases at V and 8 bases at J, with 18 bases in the middle. The CDR3 loop spans 13 amino acids. CDR3 DNA sequence: TGTGCCACCCGGAAGGGGCCGGGGGACACCATATATTTT. It is translated as CATRKGPGDTIYF. The variable domain in full, completed from reference TRBV19 and TRBJ1-3, reads DGGITQSPKYLFRKEGQNVTLSCEQNLNHDAMYWYRQDPGQGLRLIYYSQIVNDFQKGDIAEGYSVSREKKESFPLTVTSAQKNPTAFYLCATRKGPGDTIYFGEGSWLTVV.

The chain carries TRBV9 and TRBJ2-2; 8 bases are shared with TRBD2. The CDR3 runs to 17 residues. The ends lost 3 bases at V and 2 bases at J; junction bases unmatched: 9. The germline V gene has CDR1 SGDLS and CDR2 YYNGEE. CDR3 coding DNA: TGTGCCAGCAGCGGGCGGATGAGCGGGGGCAACACCGGGGAGCTGTTTTTT. Residues: CASSGRMSGGNTGELFF.

The chain employs TRBV15 and TRBJ2-7; the match to TRBD1 covers 11 bases. This CDR3 has 15 residues. The V segment lost 3 bases and the J segment 3 bases; nucleotides outside the gene matches: 4. CDR1 and CDR2 (germline): LNHNV, YYDKDF (reference sequence). CDR3 residues: CATSRGQGEFYEQYF. In DNA, the CDR3 is TGTGCCACCAGCAGGGGACAGGGGGAGTTCTACGAGCAGTACTTC. Based on the CDR3 plus reference TRBV15 and TRBJ2-7, the full variable domain is DAMVIQNPRYQVTQFGKPVTLSCSQTLNHNVMYWYQQKSSQAPKLLFHYYDKDFNNEADTPDNFQSRRPNTSFCFLDIRSPGLGDTAMYLCATSRGQGEFYEQYFGPGTRLTVT.

V and J are TRBV7-2 and TRBJ2-5, with no clear D. The CDR3 is made up of 12 amino acids. The germline V gene encodes CDR1 SGHTA and CDR2 FQGNSA. V lost 0 bases and J 13 bases, leaving 12 bases between the germline ends. For the CDR3, the DNA is TGTGCCAGCAGCTTAGCGGGCCCCGGTTTGTACTTC. It yields the protein CASSLAGPGLYF.

V gene TRBV23-1 combines with J gene TRBJ1-1; D call uncertain. TRBV23-1 counts as an open reading frame of uncertain function. The CDR3 sequence is 15 residues long. The ends were cut back, 4 bases at V and 1 base at J, with 13 bases in the middle. Here the CDR3 reads CASSLPGGSNTEAFF. The CDR3 DNA follows: TGCGCCAGCAGTCTCCCCGGAGGTTCGAACACTGAAGCTTTCTTT.

V usage is TRBV19 and J usage is TRBJ1-5; D not certain. Germline V gives CDR1 LNHDA, CDR2 SQIVND (reference sequence). Deletions cut 6 bases from V and 4 bases from J, with 13 bases between. The CDR3 consists of 14 residues. CDR3 DNA sequence: TGTGCCAGTAGCCTGACGGGGTGGAATCAGCCCCAGCATTTT. Amino acids: CASSLTGWNQPQHF.

The rearrangement joins TRBV6-5 to TRBJ2-7; perhaps TRBD1 as D (6 bases). The length of the CDR3 is 13 residues. V lost 7 bases and J 6 bases, leaving 16 bases between the germline ends. Germline V lookup: CDR1 MNHEY, CDR2 SVGAGI. The CDR3 nucleotides are TGTGCCAGCACTTTTCCTGGGACAATCGAGCAGTACTTC. Translated, it gives CASTFPGTIEQYF.

The genes are TRBV7-2 and TRBJ2-3; 8 bases match TRBD2. Germline V gene data show CDR1 as SGHTA and CDR2 as FQGNSA. J lost 5 bases, V lost 5 bases, and 3 bases had no gene match. This CDR3 contains 13 residues. CDR3 bases: TGTGCCAGCAGCGCCCGGGGGGGAGATACGCAGTATTTT. Protein product: CASSARGGDTQYF.

The chain employs TRBV7-2 and TRBJ2-1, with 7 bases that match TRBD2. The V gene end was trimmed by 1 base and the J gene end by 0 bases; junction bases not matched to a gene: 9. CDR1 SGHTA and CDR2 FQGNSA come from the germline V gene. The CDR3 consists of 18 residues. In DNA, the CDR3 is TGTGCCAGCAGCTTAGGGCCCACGGGACTAAGCTCCTACAATGAGCAGTTCTTC. Amino acid sequence: CASSLGPTGLSSYNEQFF.

With respect to this clone: This CDR3 is also generated by other DNA sequences in the sample. The chain is built from TRBV5-1 and TRBJ1-1, with TRBD1 matching over 7 bases. Germline V gene sequence: CDR1 SGHRS, CDR2 YFSETQ. The length of the CDR3 is 14 residues. With 4 bases clipped from V and 2 bases from J, the junction kept 5 bases outside the gene matches. The chain's CDR3 is CASSLGQTNTEAFF. The CDR3 DNA reads as TGCGCCAGCAGCCTGGGACAGACCAACACTGAAGCTTTCTTT. The full variable domain, its missing parts supplied by reference TRBV5-1 and TRBJ1-1, is KAGVTQTPRYLIKTRGQQVTLSCSPISGHRSVSWYQQTPGQGLQFLFEYFSETQRNKGNFPGRFSGRQFSNSRSEMNVSTLELGDSALYLCASSLGQTNTEAFFGQGTRLTVV.

The DNA for the CDR3 is TGCGCCAGCAGCCAGGGGGGTTTTGATAACACTGAAGCTTTCTTT. Its translation: CASSQGGFDNTEAFF. This rearrangement joins TRBV4-1 to TRBJ1-1; possibly TRBD1 for D (5 bases). From germline, CDR1 is MGHRA and CDR2 YSYEKL. Between the trimmed V and J ends, which lost 3 bases and 2 bases, there was a span of 13 bases. This CDR3 region has 15 residues.

The chain couples TRBV19 to TRBJ2-5; possible D gene TRBD2, 6 bases. This CDR3 comprises 15 residues. The germline V gene has CDR1 LNHDA and CDR2 SQIVND (reference sequence). V was shortened by 1 base and J by 3 bases, with 12 bases between the two germline ends. The CDR3 sequence: CASSIGARGEETQYF. The CDR3 DNA reads TGTGCCAGTAGTATAGGGGCGCGGGGAGAAGAGACCCAGTACTTC.

V and J are TRBV27 and TRBJ2-5; the D gene is possibly TRBD1 (5 bases). CDR3 length: 13 amino acids. Germline V lookup: CDR1 MNHEY, CDR2 SMNVEV (reference sequence). Trimming removed 3 bases at V and 7 bases at J, with 12 bases between. The CDR3 here is CASSFRAGMTQYF. DNA for the CDR3: TGTGCCAGCAGTTTCCGGGCAGGGATGACCCAGTACTTC.